This T cell receptor (beta chain) comes out of a study of blood T cell repertoires in COVID-19. TCRdb's copy holds only in-frame clones and misses some; the assay was immunoSEQ multiplex PCR. The table records roughly 340,000 clones, around 86% of them present only once. Trimming at V came to 1 base and at J to 2 bases, leaving 4 bases not matched to a gene. The CDR3 has 16 residues. Germline CDR1 KGHSH, CDR2 LQKENI. V is TRBV18 and J is TRBJ2-7; TRBD2 matches at 11 bases. The clonotype comes from a woman aged 50 to 60 with COVID-19, enrolled during active disease. Input material: peripheral blood. The CDR3 region has the DNA TGTGCCAGCTCACCACTCGGGACTAGCGGAGCCTACGAGCAGTACTTC. Its translation: CASSPLGTSGAYEQYF. The full variable domain, rest sourced from reference TRBV18 and TRBJ2-7, is NAGVMQNPRHLVRRRGQEARLRCSPMKGHSHVYWYRQLPEEGLKFMVYLQKENIIDESGMPKERFSAEFPKEGPSILRIQQVVRGDSAAYFCASSPLGTSGAYEQYFGPGTRLTVT.